The TCR beta chain described here comes from a study of regulatory T cells in long-lasting Graves disease. Study-level findings and limits: TRBV28, TRBJ1-2 and TRBJ2-5 were segments that persistent disease favored.

TCR beta libraries were built with iRepertoire HTBI primers and Arm-PCR of CDR3 regions. From the multiplex PCR reads, TCRdb called clonotypes with MiXCR, one entry per CDR3 protein. This sample yields 410,000 or so distinct CDR3 sequences, of which 15% are seen a single time; 16% belongs to the top ten. Time point defined: newly diagnosed GD, antithyroid drugs for less than 3 months. PBMC-derived RNA was used for the TCR library. CDR3 length: 16 amino acids. The V and J ends lost 4 bases and 7 bases, in that order; junction bases with no gene match: 14. Germline V CDR1 and CDR2: DFQATT, SNEGSKA (reference sequence). This clonotype was seen ten or more times. What it recognizes is unknown. The data were also submitted as part of a second study, on T cells in Graves' hyperthyroidism and ophthalmopathy. As that report states: The study used the HTBI primer set for a first-round RT-PCR of the TCR CDR3. Most thyroid clonotypes expanded above 0.001 were also detected in blood. The model identified upcoming ophthalmopathy a median roughly 6.5 months ahead of onset.

Sequencing was performed on peripheral blood mononuclear cells (PBMCs), taken at new diagnosis, from a patient treated with antithyroid drugs. This chain links TRBV20-1 with TRBJ2-5, with TRBD2 matching over 11 bases. The receptor comes from a woman under 40 with Graves disease. Here the CDR3 reads CSATLTSGGDVGTQYF. CDR3 sequence (DNA): TGCAGTGCTACCCTAACTAGCGGGGGAGATGTAGGGACCCAGTACTTC.